This T cell receptor (beta chain) originates from a study of T-cell memory formation after mild COVID-19. Across the study: The two donors had largely donor-specific TCR clusters. General study results and limits: Mainly in CM and EM were contracting CD4+ clones; CD8+ were in EMRA. Clones that contracted from day 15 to 85 had balanced CD4/CD8; later expanders were CD4+ biased. Detection of some responders pre-infection suggested pre-existing cross-reactive memory T cells participated.

This clonotype was counted only a few times. What it recognizes is unknown. MiXCR was run by TCRdb on the 5' RACE reads, yielding one entry per CDR3 protein. Among roughly 250,000 distinct CDR3 sequences listed, over 15% were seen once. This receptor was obtained from a man between 18 and 29 years old who had mild COVID-19 (a few samples of this study predate the infection). Cell type and time point are not known. Sequencing was performed on PBMCs or a T cell subset sorted from them (not recorded which).

CDR3 bases: TGTGCCAGCAGCCCCGGACAGGGAGGTTTCTATGGCTACACCTTC. It translates to CASSPGQGGFYGYTF. The chain joins TRBV12-3 or TRBV12-4 to TRBJ1-2; TRBD1 agrees at 8 bases. V shed 6 bases and J 4 bases; nucleotides not matched to a gene: 10. CDR3 length equals 15 residues.